One sample yielded the 15 T cell receptor beta chains listed below, sequenced in a study of a mutant IDH1 vaccine in newly diagnosed glioma (dated by TCRdb to about 2021). The intended sense of this specimen's time point label: week 23, last vaccination. Each vaccine dose, consisting of 300 ug of a 20-mer mutant IDH1 peptide in Montanide, was administered subcutaneously with topical imiquimod. No antigen has been assigned to these receptors. Library generation was performed with the immunoSEQ multiplex PCR assay. Drawn from immuneACCESS, this table holds only the in-frame rearrangements with V and J called that TCRdb kept. Clones are partly lost; checked studies trace under half to an unresolved V gene and leave the rest unexplained. The sample table shows over 50,000 clones, and over 75% are seen once. Roughly 15% of the sample comes from the top ten. Sequenced here: PBMCs, sampled from a glioma patient whose treatment included an IDH1 peptide vaccine. These receptors were taken from a young man with glioma.

This clone was detected only once. In nucleotides, the CDR3 is TGTGCCAGCAGCTTATTTTTGGGCGCGAACACTGAAGCTTTCTTT. It specifies CASSLFLGANTEAFF. The chain couples TRBV7-2 to TRBJ1-1; the D is unclear. The CDR3 totals 15 residues. Trimming shortened V by 2 bases and J by 1 base, and 11 bases separated the two germline ends. Germline V lookup: CDR1 SGHTA, CDR2 FQGNSA.

The chain combines TRBV5-6 with TRBJ1-2; tentative D call: TRBD1 (5 bases). The CDR3 is 18 residues long. Germline V gene data show CDR1 as SGHDT and CDR2 as YYEEEE. The V end was cut by 0 bases, the J end by 7 bases, with 25 bases between. The CDR3 sequence is CASSLAPGGGARGRGYTF. The DNA of the CDR3 is TGTGCCAGCAGCTTGGCCCCTGGGGGTGGAGCGCGAGGACGTGGCTACACCTTC.

CDR3 nucleotide sequence: TGTGCCAGTAGTATCCCACATAACTCTGGAAACACCATATATTTT. Its translation: CASSIPHNSGNTIYF. The rearrangement joins TRBV19 to TRBJ1-3; unclear D gene. The ends were cut back, 3 bases at V and 0 bases at J, with 9 bases in the middle. The CDR3 is 15 amino acids. The germline CDR1 and CDR2 sequences are LNHDA and SQIVND (reference sequence).

The J gene is TRBJ1-4, the V gene TRBV28, with a weak D call TRBD1 (5 bases). V lost 2 bases and J 0 bases, leaving 10 bases between the germline ends. Germline assignment: CDR1 MDHEN and CDR2 SYDVKM. The CDR3 has 16 residues. CDR3 sequence (DNA): TGTGCCAGCAGTTTAACCCCGACAGCAACTAATGAAAAACTGTTTTTT. Its protein is CASSLTPTATNEKLFF.

The chain employs TRBV9 and TRBJ2-2; 8 bases are a match to TRBD1. This CDR3 comprises 16 residues. Germline values: CDR1 SGDLS, CDR2 YYNGEE. Unmatched junction bases numbered 8, after V lost 4 bases and J lost 3 bases. The CDR3 bases are TGTGCCAGCAGCACCACCGGACAGGGCCACACCGGGGAGCTGTTTTTT. Its protein is CASSTTGQGHTGELFF.

The J gene is TRBJ2-7, the V gene TRBV6-5; 8 bases line up with TRBD1. This CDR3 has 14 residues. CDR1 is MNHEY and CDR2 is SVGAGI in the germline V gene. V trimming: 4 bases; J trimming: 5 bases; junction bases outside the gene matches: 7. The CDR3 DNA reads as TGTGCCAGCAGTTCCGGACAGGGTAGAAACGAGCAGTACTTC. Its translation: CASSSGQGRNEQYF.

The gene calls are TRBV6-1 and TRBJ1-2; D is possibly TRBD1 (5 bases). The CDR3 is 13 amino acids. The V gene's germline CDR1 is MNHNS and CDR2 SASEGT. With 5 bases removed from V and 2 bases from J, the gap between germline ends came to 9 bases. DNA of the CDR3: TGTGCCAGCAGTATAACAGGCAACTATGGCTACACCTTC. Its protein is CASSITGNYGYTF.

The rearrangement links TRBV5-1 to TRBJ1-1, with D possibly matching TRBD1 (6 bases). CDR3 size: 15 residues. Germline V gives CDR1 SGHRS, CDR2 YFSETQ. V dropped 4 bases and J dropped 0 bases, with 13 bases sitting between them. CDR3 region: CASSPGGGLNTEAFF. In DNA, the CDR3 is TGCGCCAGCAGCCCGGGAGGGGGGCTGAACACTGAAGCTTTCTTT. Full variable domain (outside the CDR3, taken from reference TRBV5-1 and TRBJ1-1): KAGVTQTPRYLIKTRGQQVTLSCSPISGHRSVSWYQQTPGQGLQFLFEYFSETQRNKGNFPGRFSGRQFSNSRSEMNVSTLELGDSALYLCASSPGGGLNTEAFFGQGTRLTVV.

CDR3 sequence: CASSYNAYEQYF. For the CDR3, the DNA is TGTGCCAGCAGCTATAACGCCTACGAGCAGTACTTC. V usage is TRBV7-9 and J usage is TRBJ2-7; unclear D gene. The V gene's germline CDR1 is SEHNR and CDR2 FQNEAQ (reference sequence). V was shortened by 4 bases and J by 2 bases, with 6 bases between the two germline ends. CDR3 length equals 12 residues.

The chain couples TRBV15 to TRBJ1-6; unclear D gene. CDR3 length: 20 residues. With 2 bases removed from V and 0 bases from J, the gap between germline ends came to 20 bases. The germline V gene encodes CDR1 LNHNV and CDR2 YYDKDF (reference sequence). CDR3 residues: CATSRKGGYHSGSYNSPLHF. CDR3 sequence (DNA): TGTGCCACCAGCAGAAAGGGAGGCTACCATTCCGGCTCCTATAATTCACCCCTCCACTTT.

In this sample, this clone turned up once. The chain is built from TRBV9 and TRBJ1-2; 8 positions agree with TRBD1. CDR3 length: 14 residues. J was trimmed by 6 bases and V by 0 bases; bases with no gene match: 4. The V gene's germline CDR1 is SGDLS and CDR2 YYNGEE. The CDR3: CASSVGGQGDGYTF. The DNA for the CDR3 is TGTGCCAGCAGCGTAGGTGGACAGGGAGATGGCTACACCTTC. The full variable domain, its missing parts supplied by reference TRBV9 and TRBJ1-2, is DSGVTQTPKHLITATGQRVTLRCSPRSGDLSVYWYQQSLDQGLQFLIQYYNGEERAKGNILERFSAQQFPDLHSELNLSSLELGDSALYFCASSVGGQGDGYTFGSGTRLTVV.

The CDR3 loop reads CASSFRGAAEITYEQYF. The CDR3 coding sequence is TGTGCCAGCAGTTTTCGAGGGGCGGCCGAGATTACCTACGAGCAGTACTTC. The genes are TRBV27 and TRBJ2-7, with D possibly being TRBD1 or TRBD2 (5 bases each). The CDR3 extends over 17 amino acids. Trimming left V 3 bases short and J 2 bases short, with 20 bases between. Germline loops: CDR1 MNHEY, CDR2 SMNVEV (reference sequence).

This chain uses TRBV6-5 with TRBJ1-4; D is uncertain. V lost 11 bases and J 0 bases, leaving 16 bases between the germline ends. CDR3 length: 15 amino acids. From germline, CDR1 is MNHEY and CDR2 SVGAGI. CDR3 loop: CAGQPLGTTNEKLFF. DNA of the CDR3: TGTGCCGGCCAACCACTAGGGACAACTAATGAAAAACTGTTTTTT.

J is TRBJ2-5 and V is TRBV9, with no clear D. The CDR3 is made up of 13 amino acids. In germline, CDR1 is SGDLS, CDR2 YYNGEE. The germline V and J ends were trimmed by 4 bases and 1 base, with 8 bases remaining between them. The CDR3 DNA reads as TGTGCCAGCAGCTCGACCTCCCAAGAGACCCAGTACTTC. Its protein product is CASSSTSQETQYF.

The V and J genes are TRBV6-5 and TRBJ2-3, with unresolved D. The CDR3 covers 14 residues. The germline V gene has CDR1 MNHEY and CDR2 SVGAGI. V lost 6 bases to trimming and J lost 3 bases, with 13 bases between them. CDR3 amino acids: CASSPYTQTDTQYF. The CDR3 nucleotides read TGTGCCAGCAGCCCTTACACCCAAACAGATACGCAGTATTTT.